The next 25 T cell receptor beta chains were all read from a single sample in a study of synovial regulatory T cells in juvenile arthritis. Here immunoSEQ multiplex PCR was the method, and the copy in TCRdb shows in-frame clones only, minus some. The sample shows roughly 9,900 clones, and over 0.8% sits with its ten largest clones. Sequencing used Treg cells from blood. Subset defined: remaining (HLA-DR-negative) circulating blood Treg cells. These receptors were obtained from a donor younger than 30 with juvenile idiopathic arthritis.

The genes are TRBV19 and TRBJ1-1; TCRdb's D call, TRBD1, is unchecked because there is no DNA. The CDR3 is 15 residues long. The entry carries no DNA sequence. CDR1 and CDR2 from the germline V gene are LNHDA and SQIVND (reference sequence). The CDR3 spells CASSTGTGRRAEAFF.

V is TRBV20-1 and J is TRBJ1-2; TCRdb outputs TRBD1, but without DNA this stays unchecked. Germline CDR1 DFQATT, CDR2 SNEGSKA (reference sequence). This CDR3 contains 9 residues. The protein alone is recorded here. The CDR3 spells CSLQGGYTF.

This chain links TRBV6-5 with TRBJ1-2. This CDR3 region has 15 residues. No DNA appears here. Per the germline V gene, CDR1 is MNHEY and CDR2 is SVGAGI. CDR3 loop: CASSRSTRRLHGYTF.

The chain links TRBV7-2 to TRBJ2-1; the TCRdb call, TRBD1, lacks DNA for checking. This CDR3 is built from 13 residues. No DNA appears here. Germline values: CDR1 SGHTA, CDR2 FQGNSA. CDR3 amino acids: CASRRDRVHEQFF.

The chain uses TRBV6-6 and TRBJ2-7; TCRdb reports TRBD1, a call that lacks DNA to check it against. The CDR3 extends over 14 amino acids. A DNA sequence was not provided. Germline CDR1 reads MNHNY; CDR2 reads SVGAGI (reference sequence). CDR3 residues: CASSSPGQPYEQYF.

This clone is medium-sized by frequency. The chain is built from TRBV6-6 and TRBJ1-3; TCRdb gives TRBD1 as the D gene, but with no DNA this cannot be confirmed. CDR3 length equals 13 residues. This entry has no DNA. From germline, CDR1 is MNHNY and CDR2 SVGAGI (reference sequence). The CDR3 reads CASSLGQRNTIYF.

CDR3 residues: CASSVAENRGEQYF. The gene calls are TRBV9 and TRBJ2-7; the D gene TCRdb calls, TRBD1, cannot be checked with no DNA. This CDR3 spans 14 amino acids. No DNA is given. Per germline, CDR1 SGDLS and CDR2 YYNGEE.

The rearrangement joins TRBV5-1 to TRBJ1-2. Germline V lookup: CDR1 SGHRS, CDR2 YFSETQ. The CDR3 loop spans 17 amino acids. DNA was not recorded. The CDR3 protein is CASSLGQGWAEGYGYTF.

The chain carries TRBV11-2 and TRBJ1-4. The length of the CDR3 is 13 residues. The DNA is unrecorded. Germline-derived CDR1 and CDR2 are SGHAT and FQNNGV. The CDR3 loop is CASSFFQGGELFF.

This clone is classed as medium-sized by frequency. This chain joins TRBV27 and TRBJ1-1; the D call of TRBD1 rests on TCRdb alone, since no DNA is present to check it. There are 14 residues in the CDR3. No DNA is given. CDR1 and CDR2 from the germline V gene are MNHEY and SMNVEV (reference sequence). The CDR3 here is CASSPIPHRPEAFF.

The gene calls are TRBV5-4 and TRBJ2-7; TCRdb's D gene call, TRBD1, goes unchecked for lack of DNA. CDR3 length: 13 residues. DNA was not recorded. The germline gives CDR1 SGHNT, CDR2 YYREEE (reference sequence). Here the CDR3 reads CASSLTQGYEQYF.

The chain links TRBV7-9 to TRBJ1-3; TCRdb picks TRBD1, but there is no DNA to check that call. The CDR3 contains 19 residues. No nucleotide data were recorded. Germline assignment: CDR1 SEHNR and CDR2 FQNEAQ (reference sequence). CDR3 amino acids: CASSLARFLTGGDGNTIYF.

The rearrangement joins TRBV30 to TRBJ1-1; TCRdb names TRBD1, which stays unverified in the absence of DNA. This CDR3 is 14 amino acids long. No DNA is given. Germline assignment: CDR1 GTSNPN and CDR2 SVGIG (reference sequence). The CDR3: CAWRDRRPNTEAFF.

The chain employs TRBV5-4 and TRBJ2-7; the TRBD2 assignment by TCRdb is unverifiable without DNA. This CDR3 is built from 13 residues. No DNA is listed. The germline CDR1 and CDR2 sequences are SGHNT and YYREEE (reference sequence). CDR3: CASRPGRGYEQYF.

V usage is TRBV4-2 and J usage is TRBJ2-7. Per germline, CDR1 LGHNA and CDR2 YNFKEQ. CDR3 length: 17 amino acids. The DNA is not on file. The CDR3 here is CASSQVSLPDRSYEQYF.

The chain joins TRBV6-1 to TRBJ1-5; the TRBD1 assignment by TCRdb is unverifiable without DNA. The length of the CDR3 is 13 residues. The DNA sequence is not available. CDR1 MNHNS and CDR2 SASEGT come from the germline V gene. The CDR3 is CASSAHRDQPQHF.

The V call is TRBV19, the J call TRBJ1-2; TCRdb designates TRBD1, a call that cannot be tested without DNA. Looked up from germline, CDR1 is LNHDA and CDR2 is SQIVND (reference sequence). The CDR3 is 12 residues long. A DNA sequence was not provided. This chain's CDR3 is CASTNRGYGYTF. Using reference TRBV19 and TRBJ1-2 for the parts outside the CDR3, the full variable domain is DGGITQSPKYLFRKEGQNVTLSCEQNLNHDAMYWYRQDPGQGLRLIYYSQIVNDFQKGDIAEGYSVSREKKESFPLTVTSAQKNPTAFYLCASTNRGYGYTFGSGTRLTVV.

The rearrangement links TRBV28 to TRBJ1-1. In germline, CDR1 is MDHEN, CDR2 SYDVKM. This CDR3 has 14 amino acids. DNA is not on record. CDR3 sequence reads: CASSPGFPGTEAFF.

The chain joins TRBV4-3 to TRBJ1-2; lacking DNA, the TRBD1 call made by TCRdb goes unchecked. The germline gives CDR1 LGHNA, CDR2 YSLEER. The CDR3 loop spans 14 amino acids. DNA for this receptor is not on file. The CDR3 here is CASSQVPGQARYTF.

The V gene is TRBV28, the J gene TRBJ1-4; with no DNA, the TCRdb D assignment of TRBD1 cannot be verified. In germline, CDR1 is MDHEN, CDR2 SYDVKM. CDR3 length: 15 residues. The coding DNA is unavailable. CDR3 loop: CASSFPRGTNEKLFF.

The chain uses TRBV4-1 and TRBJ2-5; TCRdb designates TRBD2, a call that cannot be tested without DNA. This CDR3 spans 17 amino acids. The DNA is unrecorded. Germline V gene data show CDR1 as MGHRA and CDR2 as YSYEKL. CDR3 protein: CASSQVLGGGALETQYF.

The chain recombines TRBV5-5 with TRBJ1-6. Germline V gene data show CDR1 as SGHKS and CDR2 as YYEKEE (reference sequence). The CDR3 spans 13 residues. Only the protein is on record. The CDR3 loop reads CASSLVYNSPLHF.

The V and J genes are TRBV28 and TRBJ1-2; the D call from TCRdb, TRBD1, cannot be confirmed without DNA. CDR1 is MDHEN, CDR2 SYDVKM, per germline. This CDR3 is built from 13 residues. No DNA is listed. The CDR3 spells CASSLVQNYGYTF.

This chain connects TRBV28 to TRBJ2-3; TCRdb indicates TRBD2, and absent DNA this call remains unverified. Germline assignment: CDR1 MDHEN and CDR2 SYDVKM. The CDR3 is made up of 14 amino acids. No DNA accompanies this entry. This CDR3 is CASSSARRGDTQYF.

The rearrangement links TRBV15 to TRBJ2-1; TCRdb names TRBD2, which stays unverified in the absence of DNA. The CDR3 sequence is 15 residues long. No DNA was logged. CDR1 is LNHNV and CDR2 is YYDKDF in the germline V gene (reference sequence). The CDR3 here is CATSRASGRPEEQFF.